This T cell receptor beta chain was identified in a study of early T cells in non-severe SARS-CoV-2 infection. Study-wide background: Investigators sequenced bulk RNA drawn from unsorted whole blood, and chains remained unpaired.

Individually, cDNA molecules had unique molecular identifiers attached to them. TCRdb analysed the 5' RACE reads with MiXCR anew, one entry per CDR3 protein. The sample holds roughly 93,000 distinct CDR3 sequences, about 11% seen once. There are many counts of this clonotype. Antigen: not known. The CDR3 covers 15 residues. CDR1 SGHRS and CDR2 YFSETQ come from the germline V gene. Trimming stripped 0 bases from V and 0 bases from J, with 9 bases between. Findings and limits, study-wide: Clonotype matching in VDJdb favored anti-spike CD8 responses and did not capture private and CD4 specificities.

This sequence was found in an adult who was a healthcare worker with PCR-confirmed SARS-CoV-2 infection or an uninfected control (not recorded which). The genes are TRBV5-1 and TRBJ1-2, with a weak D call TRBD1 (5 bases). The sample comprised whole blood. CDR3 region: CASSLEGITNYGYTF. CDR3 nucleotide sequence: TGCGCCAGCAGCTTGGAGGGGATAACTAACTATGGCTACACCTTC.